These 18 T cell receptor beta chains came from one sample sequenced in a study of T cell changes during pregnancy in multiple sclerosis. TCRdb's copy holds only in-frame clones and misses some; the assay was immunoSEQ multiplex PCR. Of approximately 37,000 clones listed, about 94% are singletons. The starting material was peripheral blood, obtained in the third trimester of pregnancy. The receptors shown here come from a female donor with multiple sclerosis, enrolled in a pregnancy study.

This clone was recorded only once. The chain combines TRBV5-1 with TRBJ2-7; 10 nucleotides match TRBD1. The CDR3 loop spans 15 amino acids. After removal of 5 bases from V and 2 bases from J, the junction contained 7 bases not matched to a gene. Germline lookup yields CDR1 SGHRS and CDR2 YFSETQ. CDR3 in DNA: TGCGCCAGCAGTTCGCCCGGGACAGGGGCCTACGAGCAGTACTTC. This translates into CASSSPGTGAYEQYF.

The chain employs TRBV11-2 and TRBJ2-7; TRBD1 matches at 10 bases. CDR1 SGHAT and CDR2 FQNNGV come from the germline V gene. The length of the CDR3 is 14 residues. Trimming removed 5 bases from V and 4 bases from J; junction bases left unmatched: 5. The CDR3 DNA reads as TGTGCCAGCAGCACAGACAGGGGGCTGTACGAGCAGTACTTC. Amino acid sequence: CASSTDRGLYEQYF.

For this clone: Within the sample, other DNA sequences also encode this same CDR3. The genes are TRBV5-1 and TRBJ2-1; possible D gene TRBD2, 6 bases. The CDR3 contains 16 residues. CDR1 is SGHRS and CDR2 is YFSETQ in the germline V gene. V was cut by 0 bases and J by 0 bases, with 10 bases left in between. In nucleotides, the CDR3 is TGCGCCAGCAGCTTGGTTGAGACTAGCTCCTACAATGAGCAGTTCTTC. Its protein is CASSLVETSSYNEQFF.

The V and J genes are TRBV6-6 and TRBJ1-1, with 7 bases that match TRBD1. V shed 6 bases and J 0 bases; nucleotides not matched to a gene: 10. Germline CDR1 reads MNHNY; CDR2 reads SVGAGI (reference sequence). This CDR3 region has 16 residues. CDR3 in amino acids: CASSRQGLRVNTEAFF. CDR3 nucleotides: TGTGCCAGCAGCAGACAGGGTTTGCGGGTGAACACTGAAGCTTTCTTT.

The V and J genes are TRBV28 and TRBJ2-1, with unresolved D. V was trimmed by 5 bases and J by 12 bases, leaving 23 bases between them. Germline lookup yields CDR1 MDHEN and CDR2 SYDVKM. The CDR3 is 15 residues long. The CDR3 reads CASSHSSKHGYGQFF. CDR3 in DNA: TGTGCCAGCAGTCATAGCTCAAAGCACGGGTATGGGCAGTTCTTC.

The chain uses TRBV18 and TRBJ2-2; a weak D match, TRBD1 (6 bases). The V gene lost 4 bases and the J gene lost 1 base, with 7 bases spanning the gap. Germline CDR1 reads KGHSH; CDR2 reads LQKENI. The CDR3 has 14 residues. The CDR3 is CASSRGGNTGELFF. The CDR3, as DNA: TGTGCCAGCTCACGAGGGGGGAACACCGGGGAGCTGTTTTTT.

DNA for the CDR3: TGTGCCAGCAGCGTAGGAGGACAGGGGAGCAATCAGCCCCAGCATTTT. It specifies CASSVGGQGSNQPQHF. The V call is TRBV9, the J call TRBJ1-5, with 9 bases that match TRBD1. CDR1 SGDLS and CDR2 YYNGEE come from the germline V gene. The CDR3 covers 16 residues. The V gene end was trimmed by 0 bases and the J gene end by 1 base; junction bases not matched to a gene: 2.

The chain combines TRBV5-1 with TRBJ2-1, with 13 positions matching TRBD2. Germline-derived CDR1 and CDR2 are SGHRS and YFSETQ. Trimming at V came to 2 bases and at J to 7 bases, leaving 3 bases not matched to a gene. The CDR3 has 15 residues. The CDR3 protein is CASSFTSGRENEQFF. CDR3 coding DNA: TGCGCCAGCAGCTTTACTAGCGGGAGGGAAAATGAGCAGTTCTTC.

The rearrangement links TRBV6-4 to TRBJ2-5; 7 nucleotides match TRBD2. Germline V gene lookup returns CDR1 MRHNA and CDR2 SNTAGT. This CDR3 is built from 15 residues. V gave up 0 bases and J gave up 5 bases; unmatched junction bases: 6. The CDR3 is CASSDSGGGAETQYF. DNA of the CDR3: TGTGCCAGCAGTGACTCGGGGGGGGGTGCGGAGACCCAGTACTTC.

The chain employs TRBV6-5 and TRBJ2-3, with D perhaps TRBD2 (5 bases). This CDR3 region has 14 residues. Germline CDR1 and CDR2: MNHEY and SVGAGI. Trimming stripped 4 bases from V and 4 bases from J, with 12 bases between. CDR3 residues: CASSSTLAADTQYF. The CDR3 coding sequence is TGTGCCAGCAGTTCCACCCTAGCCGCAGATACGCAGTATTTT.

The genes are TRBV19 and TRBJ1-2, with no clear D. V dropped 7 bases and J dropped 3 bases, with 12 bases sitting between them. Germline values: CDR1 LNHDA, CDR2 SQIVND (reference sequence). CDR3 length: 13 residues. CDR3 region: CASKSVNYYGYTF. CDR3 sequence (DNA): TGTGCCAGTAAATCCGTAAATTACTATGGCTACACCTTC. Complete variable domain (other parts from reference TRBV19 and TRBJ1-2): DGGITQSPKYLFRKEGQNVTLSCEQNLNHDAMYWYRQDPGQGLRLIYYSQIVNDFQKGDIAEGYSVSREKKESFPLTVTSAQKNPTAFYLCASKSVNYYGYTFGSGTRLTVV.

This CDR3 is CAWGGFMADYGYTF. The CDR3, as DNA: TGTGCCTGGGGGGGCTTTATGGCAGACTATGGCTACACCTTC. This sequence joins TRBV30 and TRBJ1-2; D is perhaps TRBD1 (6 bases). V gave up 5 bases and J gave up 3 bases, with 16 bases separating them. The CDR3 covers 14 residues. The germline CDR1 and CDR2 sequences are GTSNPN and SVGIG (reference sequence).

This sequence joins TRBV11-3 and TRBJ1-2, with a weak D call TRBD1 (6 bases). Trimming removed 5 bases from V and 8 bases from J, with 18 bases in between. The germline V gene has CDR1 SGHNT and CDR2 YENEEA. The CDR3 spans 14 residues. CDR3 sequence reads: CASSPTGLGVGYTF. In DNA form, the CDR3 reads TGTGCCAGCAGCCCGACAGGCCTAGGTGTGGGCTACACCTTC.

This clone appeared a single time. The rearrangement joins TRBV30 to TRBJ2-4; maybe TRBD1 (5 bases). The germline V gene encodes CDR1 GTSNPN and CDR2 SVGIG (reference sequence). Trimming left V 1 base short and J 9 bases short, with 16 bases between. The CDR3 runs to 14 residues. The CDR3 region is CAWSDVTRRGIQYF. The CDR3 region has the DNA TGTGCCTGGAGTGATGTCACTCGTAGGGGCATTCAGTACTTC.

The rearrangement joins TRBV30 to TRBJ2-5; TRBD2 agrees at 15 bases. Germline V gene data show CDR1 as GTSNPN and CDR2 as SVGIG (reference sequence). The CDR3 has 18 residues. Trimming took 4 bases from V and 2 from J; bases not matched to a gene: 11. The CDR3 protein is CAWTHGLAGGPWQETQYF. The CDR3 region has the DNA TGTGCCTGGACGCATGGACTAGCGGGAGGGCCGTGGCAAGAGACCCAGTACTTC.

This rearrangement joins TRBV27 to TRBJ1-4; 8 nucleotides match TRBD1. The CDR3 is 16 amino acids. V shed 2 bases, J shed 5 bases, and the junction held 7 bases outside the gene matches. CDR1 and CDR2 from the germline V gene are MNHEY and SMNVEV (reference sequence). CDR3 residues: CASSLRKTGANEKLFF. Written as DNA, the CDR3 is TGTGCCAGCAGTTTACGGAAGACAGGGGCGAATGAAAAACTGTTTTTT.

The V call is TRBV18, the J call TRBJ1-1; 8 bases fit TRBD1. Germline V gene lookup returns CDR1 KGHSH and CDR2 LQKENI. The ends lost 5 bases at V and 7 bases at J; junction bases unmatched: 6. The CDR3 consists of 13 residues. The CDR3 coding sequence is TGTGCCAGCTCAAGCCCGACAGGGGTTGAAGCTTTCTTT. Protein sequence: CASSSPTGVEAFF.

The CDR3 protein is CASSDRLSSGNTIYF. Here the CDR3 DNA reads TGTGCCAGCAGTGACAGGCTGAGCTCTGGAAACACCATATATTTT. V is TRBV2 and J is TRBJ1-3; D remains ambiguous. In germline, CDR1 is SNHLY, CDR2 FYNNEI. The V and J ends lost 3 bases and 0 bases respectively, with 9 bases between them. The CDR3 loop spans 15 amino acids.